The T cell receptor beta chain under discussion was sequenced for a study of blood T cell repertoires in COVID-19. Study background: The study drew acute and convalescent COVID-19 samples from the United States, Italy and Spain. The cDNA or gDNA used as material had been derived from T cells, B-cell-depleted T cells, or PBMCs.

V was pared by 5 bases and J by 2 bases, with 15 bases between. Germline assignment: CDR1 SGHTA and CDR2 FQGNSA. This CDR3 is 16 amino acids long. Authors' processing steps: Estimation of nucleated cell counts was performed using reference gene primer amplification. Some clones are missing from TCRdb's copy, which holds only in-frame ones; the method was immunoSEQ multiplex PCR. V, J and clone size reflect that table, while D and trimming were determined from the DNA. The table shows tens of thousands of clones, with approximately 78% occurring only once. The source material was peripheral blood. This TCR was recovered from a man aged 50 to 59 with active or convalescent COVID-19. This chain joins TRBV7-2 and TRBJ2-2, with D possibly matching TRBD2 (5 bases). The CDR3 is CASSLARGQNTGELFF. CDR3 nucleotides: TGTGCCAGCAGCCTCGCTCGGGGTCAAAACACCGGGGAGCTGTTTTTT.